This T cell receptor beta chain stems from a study of PD-1 blockade in classical Hodgkin lymphoma. Study-level background: Intravenous nivolumab at 3 mg/kg was given to patients every 2 weeks.

Sequencing used immunoSEQ multiplex PCR; TCRdb keeps in-frame clones, though not all of them. Of around 40,000 clones in the sample, 60% to 85% are singletons; the top ten hold about 3%. Findings and caveats of the study: Healthy donors reportedly exceeded newly diagnosed patients in baseline TCR diversity.

Germline V lookup: CDR1 SNHLY, CDR2 FYNNEI. Trimming cost V 6 bases and J 2 bases; bases outside gene matches: 14. The CDR3 has 18 amino acids. To note about this clone: As yet, its antigen is unknown.

Relapses following autologous stem cell transplantation were seen in all patients, with brentuximab vedotin exposure varying. Responses achieved at best were complete response, partial response or progressive disease. V is TRBV2 and J is TRBJ1-5; 9 bases are a match to TRBD1. This sequence originates from a human donor with classical Hodgkin lymphoma. Material: peripheral blood mononuclear cells (PBMCs), obtained at baseline. CDR3 sequence: CASSSGTGRGLGNQPQHF. The CDR3 DNA sequence: TGTGCCAGCAGCTCCGGGACAGGGCGGGGGCTTGGCAATCAGCCCCAGCATTTT.